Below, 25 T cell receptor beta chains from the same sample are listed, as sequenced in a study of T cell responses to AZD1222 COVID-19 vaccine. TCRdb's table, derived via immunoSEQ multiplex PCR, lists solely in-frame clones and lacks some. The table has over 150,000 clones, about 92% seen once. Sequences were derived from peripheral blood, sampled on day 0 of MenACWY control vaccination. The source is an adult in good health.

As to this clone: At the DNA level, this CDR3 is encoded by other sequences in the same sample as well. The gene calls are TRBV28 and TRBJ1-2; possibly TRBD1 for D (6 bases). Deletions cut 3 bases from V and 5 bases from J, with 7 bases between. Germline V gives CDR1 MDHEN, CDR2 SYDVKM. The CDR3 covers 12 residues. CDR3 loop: CASSLRGYGYTF. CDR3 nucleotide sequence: TGTGCCAGCAGTTTGAGGGGGTATGGCTACACCTTC.

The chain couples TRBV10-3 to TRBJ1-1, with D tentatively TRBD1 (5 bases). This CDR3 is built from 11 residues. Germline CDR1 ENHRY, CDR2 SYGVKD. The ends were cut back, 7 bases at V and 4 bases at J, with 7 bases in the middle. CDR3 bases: TGTGCCATCATGGGGGGCACTGAAGCTTTCTTT. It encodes CAIMGGTEAFF.

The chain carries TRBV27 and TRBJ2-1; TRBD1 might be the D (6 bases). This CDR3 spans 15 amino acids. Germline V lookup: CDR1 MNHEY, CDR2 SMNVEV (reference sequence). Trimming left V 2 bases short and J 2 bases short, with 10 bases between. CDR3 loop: CASSLGTSAYNEQFF. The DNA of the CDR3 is TGTGCCAGCAGTTTAGGGACATCAGCCTACAATGAGCAGTTCTTC.

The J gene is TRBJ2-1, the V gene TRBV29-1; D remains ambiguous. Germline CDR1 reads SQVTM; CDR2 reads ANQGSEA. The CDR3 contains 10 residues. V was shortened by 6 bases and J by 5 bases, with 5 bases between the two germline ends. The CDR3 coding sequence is TGCAGCGTGAGGCACAATGAGCAGTTCTTC. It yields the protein CSVRHNEQFF.

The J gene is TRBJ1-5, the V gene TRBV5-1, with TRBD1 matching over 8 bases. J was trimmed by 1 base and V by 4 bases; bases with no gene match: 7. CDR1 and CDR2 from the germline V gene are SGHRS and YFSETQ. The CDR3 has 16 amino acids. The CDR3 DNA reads TGCGCCAGCAGCCCAGGACAGGGCCGAAGCAATCAGCCCCAGCATTTT. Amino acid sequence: CASSPGQGRSNQPQHF.

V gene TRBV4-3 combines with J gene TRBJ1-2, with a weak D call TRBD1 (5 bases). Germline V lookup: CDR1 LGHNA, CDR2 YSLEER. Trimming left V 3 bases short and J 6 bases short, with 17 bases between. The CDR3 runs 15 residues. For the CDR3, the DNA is TGCGCCAGCAGCCAGGCCAACTACTGGGGCAATGGCTACACCTTC. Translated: CASSQANYWGNGYTF.

As DNA, the CDR3 is TGTGCCTGGAGTGGTACGATGGGAGGGTACAATGAGCAGTTCTTC. The encoded protein is CAWSGTMGGYNEQFF. The V call is TRBV30, the J call TRBJ2-1, with TRBD2 identical over 7 bases. The V gene's germline CDR1 is GTSNPN and CDR2 SVGIG (reference sequence). The CDR3 is made up of 15 amino acids. V shed 1 base and J 4 bases; nucleotides not matched to a gene: 7. Together with reference TRBV30 and TRBJ2-1, the CDR3 gives the full variable domain: SQTIHQWPATLVQPVGSPLSLECTVEGTSNPNLYWYRQAAGRGLQLLFYSVGIGQISSEVPQNLSASRPQDRQFILSSKKLLLSDSGFYLCAWSGTMGGYNEQFFGPGTRLTVL.

CDR3 sequence (DNA): TGTGCCAGCAGTGACGGACAGCTTAACTATGGCTACACCTTC. Translation gives CASSDGQLNYGYTF. The chain carries TRBV6-1 and TRBJ1-2; a possible D gene is TRBD1 (6 bases). V was shortened by 3 bases and J by 1 base, with 9 bases between the two germline ends. The CDR3 sequence is 14 residues long. Germline V lookup: CDR1 MNHNS, CDR2 SASEGT.

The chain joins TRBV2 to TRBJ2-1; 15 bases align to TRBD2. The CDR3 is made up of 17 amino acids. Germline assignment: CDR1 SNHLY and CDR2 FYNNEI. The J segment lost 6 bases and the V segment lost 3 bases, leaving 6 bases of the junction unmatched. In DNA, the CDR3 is TGTGCCAGCAGTGACCCGGGACTAGCGGGAGGCGGCAATGAGCAGTTCTTC. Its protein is CASSDPGLAGGGNEQFF.

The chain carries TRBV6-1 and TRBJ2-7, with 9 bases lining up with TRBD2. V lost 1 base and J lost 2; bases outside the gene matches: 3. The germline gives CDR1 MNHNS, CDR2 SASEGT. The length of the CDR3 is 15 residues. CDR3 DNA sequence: TGTGCCAGCAGTGAAGGACTAGCGGAAGCCTACGAGCAGTACTTC. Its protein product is CASSEGLAEAYEQYF.

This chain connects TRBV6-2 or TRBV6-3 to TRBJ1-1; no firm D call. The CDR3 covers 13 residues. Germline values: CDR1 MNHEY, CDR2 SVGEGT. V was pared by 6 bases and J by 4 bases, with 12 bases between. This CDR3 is CASSTTLGTEAFF. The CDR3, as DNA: TGTGCCAGCAGCACGACATTAGGCACTGAAGCTTTCTTT.

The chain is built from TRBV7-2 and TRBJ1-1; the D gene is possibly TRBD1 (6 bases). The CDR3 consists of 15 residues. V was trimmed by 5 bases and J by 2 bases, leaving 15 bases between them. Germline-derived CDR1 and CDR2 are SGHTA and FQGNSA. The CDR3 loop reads CASSLWDTTNTEAFF. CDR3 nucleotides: TGTGCCAGCAGCCTATGGGACACTACCAACACTGAAGCTTTCTTT.

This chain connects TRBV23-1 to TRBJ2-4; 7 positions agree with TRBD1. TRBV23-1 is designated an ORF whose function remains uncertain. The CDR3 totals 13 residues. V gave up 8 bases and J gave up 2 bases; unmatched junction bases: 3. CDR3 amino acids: CASQQGTKNIQYF. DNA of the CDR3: TGCGCCAGCCAACAGGGGACCAAAAACATTCAGTACTTC.

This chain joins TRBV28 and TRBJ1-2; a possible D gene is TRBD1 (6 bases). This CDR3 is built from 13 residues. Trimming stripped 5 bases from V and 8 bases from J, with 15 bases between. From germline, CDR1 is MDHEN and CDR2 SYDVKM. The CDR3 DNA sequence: TGTGCCAGCAGTCCCCACAGGGTAGGGGGCTACACCTTC. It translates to CASSPHRVGGYTF.

In DNA, the CDR3 is TGTGCCAGCAGAGGGGGGGGACTAGCGGGAGGTGAGCAGTTCTTC. Protein product: CASRGGGLAGGEQFF. This chain uses TRBV2 with TRBJ2-1, with 15 bases fitting TRBD2. The CDR3 runs to 15 residues. CDR1 is SNHLY and CDR2 is FYNNEI in the germline V gene. With V trimmed by 6 bases and J by 9 bases, 6 bases remained unmatched.

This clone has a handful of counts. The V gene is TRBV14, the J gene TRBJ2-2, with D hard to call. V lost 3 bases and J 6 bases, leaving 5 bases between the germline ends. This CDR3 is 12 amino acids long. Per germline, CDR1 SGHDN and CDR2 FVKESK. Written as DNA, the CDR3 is TGTGCCAGCAGCCACCTCGCCGGGGAGCTGTTTTTT. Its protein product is CASSHLAGELFF.

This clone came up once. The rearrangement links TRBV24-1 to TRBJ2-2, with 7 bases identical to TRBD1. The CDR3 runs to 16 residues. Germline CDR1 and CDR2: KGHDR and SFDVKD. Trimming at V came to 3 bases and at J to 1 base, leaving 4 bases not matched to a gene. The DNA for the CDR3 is TGTGCCACCAGTGATCCGGGACAGAGGAACACCGGGGAGCTGTTTTTT. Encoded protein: CATSDPGQRNTGELFF.

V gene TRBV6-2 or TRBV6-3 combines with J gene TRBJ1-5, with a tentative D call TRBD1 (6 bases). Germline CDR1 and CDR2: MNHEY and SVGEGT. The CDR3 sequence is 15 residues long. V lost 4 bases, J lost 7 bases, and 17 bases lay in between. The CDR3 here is CASSSHRVGVQPQHF. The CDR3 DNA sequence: TGTGCCAGCAGTTCCCACAGGGTTGGAGTCCAGCCCCAGCATTTT.

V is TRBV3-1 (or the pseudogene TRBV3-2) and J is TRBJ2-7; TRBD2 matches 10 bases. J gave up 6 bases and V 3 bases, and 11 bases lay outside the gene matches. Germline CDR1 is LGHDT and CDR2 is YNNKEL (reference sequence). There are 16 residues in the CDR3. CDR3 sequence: CASSQGGRLAGAEQYF. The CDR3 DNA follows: TGTGCCAGCAGCCAGGGGGGCAGGCTAGCGGGAGCCGAGCAGTACTTC.

In DNA, the CDR3 is TGCAGTGCTAGTTTGGGGGGCTATGGCTACACCTTC. As protein: CSASLGGYGYTF. The chain combines TRBV20-1 with TRBJ1-2, with D possibly TRBD1 on 5 matching bases. The CDR3 runs to 12 residues. Germline lookup yields CDR1 DFQATT and CDR2 SNEGSKA (reference sequence). Deletions cut 3 bases from V and 4 bases from J, with 9 bases between.

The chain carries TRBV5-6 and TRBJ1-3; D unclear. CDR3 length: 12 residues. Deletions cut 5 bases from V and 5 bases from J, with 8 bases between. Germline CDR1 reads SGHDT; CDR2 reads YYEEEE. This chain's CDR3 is CASSFARNTIYF. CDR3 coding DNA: TGTGCCAGCAGTTTCGCCCGAAACACCATATATTTT. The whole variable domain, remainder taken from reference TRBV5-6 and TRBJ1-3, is DAGVTQSPTHLIKTRGQQVTLRCSPKSGHDTVSWYQQALGQGPQFIFQYYEEEERQRGNFPDRFSGHQFPNYSSELNVNALLLGDSALYLCASSFARNTIYFGEGSWLTVV.

In DNA form, the CDR3 reads TGCGCCAGCAGGCCCTCTTCGGGAGGCTACGAGCAGTACTTC. Translated: CASRPSSGGYEQYF. The V and J genes are TRBV5-1 and TRBJ2-7, with TRBD2 matching 7 bases. Germline V gives CDR1 SGHRS, CDR2 YFSETQ. Trimming cost V 5 bases and J 3 bases; bases outside gene matches: 8. The CDR3 runs to 14 residues.

The DNA of the CDR3 is TGTGCCAGCAGCTCGGAGACAGGGCTCCGGGATGGCTACACCTTC. Residues: CASSSETGLRDGYTF. This rearrangement joins TRBV7-8 to TRBJ1-2; 7 bases map to TRBD1. Unmatched junction bases numbered 11, after V lost 4 bases and J lost 6 bases. Germline V gene lookup returns CDR1 SGHVS and CDR2 FQNEAQ. The CDR3 consists of 15 residues.

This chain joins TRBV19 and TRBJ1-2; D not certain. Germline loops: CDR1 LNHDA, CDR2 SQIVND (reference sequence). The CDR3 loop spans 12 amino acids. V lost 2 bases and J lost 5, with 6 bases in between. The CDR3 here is CASSIRVYGYTF. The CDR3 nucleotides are TGTGCCAGTAGTATAAGAGTTTATGGCTACACCTTC.

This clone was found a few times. The CDR3: CASSRTGALETQYF. CDR3 sequence (DNA): TGTGCCAGCTCGCGGACAGGCGCATTAGAGACCCAGTACTTC. The V call is TRBV18, the J call TRBJ2-5; TRBD1 aligns across 7 bases. Germline V gene lookup returns CDR1 KGHSH and CDR2 LQKENI. The ends lost 6 bases at V and 4 bases at J; junction bases unmatched: 8. The CDR3 has 14 amino acids. The variable domain in full, completed from reference TRBV18 and TRBJ2-5, reads NAGVMQNPRHLVRRRGQEARLRCSPMKGHSHVYWYRQLPEEGLKFMVYLQKENIIDESGMPKERFSAEFPKEGPSILRIQQVVRGDSAAYFCASSRTGALETQYFGPGTRLLVL.